This passage covers 31 T cell receptor beta chains from one sample sequenced in a study of blood T cell repertoires in COVID-19. TCRdb's table, derived via immunoSEQ multiplex PCR, lists solely in-frame clones and lacks some. The sample carries 60,000 to 65,000 clones, 80% to 85% recorded once. The sequenced material came from peripheral blood. The receptors derive from a man between 60 and 70 years old with COVID-19, enrolled during active disease.

This clone was picked up one time. The chain links TRBV5-1 to TRBJ1-5, with a possible D match to TRBD1 (6 bases). The V gene lost 3 bases and the J gene lost 6 bases, with 19 bases spanning the gap. Germline V gene lookup returns CDR1 SGHRS and CDR2 YFSETQ. The CDR3 length is 16 residues. The CDR3 spells CASSSWEGVFGQPQHF. CDR3 DNA: TGCGCCAGCAGCTCGTGGGAGGGGGTTTTCGGTCAGCCCCAGCATTTT.

This clone has a handful of counts. The V call is TRBV2, the J call TRBJ2-1; 8 bases are shared with TRBD2. V dropped 1 base and J dropped 5; count of bases not matched to a gene: 4. Germline CDR1 SNHLY, CDR2 FYNNEI. CDR3 length: 15 amino acids. The CDR3 loop reads CASSEGAGVDNEQFF. For the CDR3, the DNA is TGTGCCAGCAGTGAAGGAGCGGGGGTAGACAATGAGCAGTTCTTC.

The chain combines TRBV4-1 with TRBJ2-7, with a possible D match to TRBD1 (6 bases). With 1 base removed from V and 5 bases from J, the gap between germline ends came to 12 bases. Looked up from germline, CDR1 is MGHRA and CDR2 is YSYEKL. The CDR3 spans 14 residues. CDR3 bases: TGCGCCAGCAGCCAAGTTGGGGCAGGGGACGAGCAGTACTTC. It encodes CASSQVGAGDEQYF.

The chain is built from TRBV6-5 and TRBJ2-7; the D gene is possibly TRBD1 (7 bases). V gave up 2 bases and J gave up 5 bases, with 16 bases separating them. Germline values: CDR1 MNHEY, CDR2 SVGAGI. The CDR3 is made up of 15 amino acids. The CDR3 nucleotides read TGTGCCAGCAGTTACACCTCAGGGGGAGGCCACGAGCAGTACTTC. The encoded protein is CASSYTSGGGHEQYF.

V usage is TRBV5-1 and J usage is TRBJ2-5; 8 positions match TRBD1. Germline V gene data show CDR1 as SGHRS and CDR2 as YFSETQ. The CDR3 has 15 residues. V gave up 6 bases and J gave up 5 bases; unmatched junction bases: 12. The DNA of the CDR3 is TGCGCCAGCATCTCGACAGGGGCGCCGGAGGAGACCCAGTACTTC. Its protein is CASISTGAPEETQYF.

The sample holds a few counts of this clone. The chain uses TRBV5-1 and TRBJ1-2, with 12 bases fitting TRBD1. Germline CDR1 is SGHRS and CDR2 is YFSETQ. V lost 0 bases, J lost 6 bases, and 3 bases stayed unmatched. The CDR3 length is 15 residues. CDR3 sequence: CASSLDRDRGHGYTF. The DNA for the CDR3 is TGCGCCAGCAGCTTGGACAGGGACAGGGGGCATGGCTACACCTTC.

The chain carries TRBV2 and TRBJ2-1, with TRBD1 identical over 7 bases. Germline lookup yields CDR1 SNHLY and CDR2 FYNNEI. V lost 3 bases to trimming and J lost 4 bases; unmatched junction nucleotides: 6. This CDR3 has 15 residues. DNA for the CDR3: TGTGCCAGCAGTGATAGACAGGGTACTTACAATGAGCAGTTCTTC. Encoded protein: CASSDRQGTYNEQFF.

V usage is TRBV5-1 and J usage is TRBJ1-1, with D possibly being TRBD1 (5 bases). This CDR3 contains 15 residues. Germline lookup yields CDR1 SGHRS and CDR2 YFSETQ. V shed 2 bases and J shed 5 bases, with 16 bases lying between them. The CDR3 reads CASSFSVGAGTEAFF. CDR3 in DNA: TGCGCCAGCAGCTTTTCGGTTGGGGCTGGGACTGAAGCTTTCTTT.

The V call is TRBV18, the J call TRBJ1-3, with D perhaps matching TRBD1 (5 bases). The ends were cut back, 3 bases at V and 2 bases at J, with 11 bases in the middle. Germline CDR1 is KGHSH and CDR2 is LQKENI. This CDR3 contains 15 residues. The CDR3 nucleotides read TGTGCCAGCTCACCGGACGGGACTGCTGGAAACACCATATATTTT. Translated: CASSPDGTAGNTIYF.

This chain links TRBV21-1 with TRBJ1-6; whether TRBD1, the table's D call, matches the DNA was not checked. TRBV21-1 is tagged as a pseudogene. This CDR3 region has 16 residues. The DNA for the CDR3 is TGTGCCAGCAGCAAAGGGACAGGGCGAAATAATTCACCCCTCCACTTT. Protein sequence: CASSKGTGRNNSPLHF.

V is TRBV5-5 and J is TRBJ2-3; TRBD1 agrees at 8 bases. The CDR3 covers 16 residues. Germline V gene sequence: CDR1 SGHKS, CDR2 YYEKEE (reference sequence). V lost 3 bases and J lost 8; bases outside the gene matches: 14. This CDR3 reads CASSSSQQGGRFTQYF. Here the CDR3 DNA reads TGTGCCAGCAGCTCATCGCAACAGGGGGGCAGATTTACGCAGTATTTT.

This chain connects TRBV6-5 to TRBJ1-1; D possibly corresponds to TRBD1 (6 bases). CDR3 length equals 13 residues. The germline V gene has CDR1 MNHEY and CDR2 SVGAGI. V gave up 5 bases and J gave up 7 bases, with 14 bases separating them. CDR3 in amino acids: CASSLRQESEAFF. The CDR3 DNA follows: TGTGCCAGCAGTCTCCGACAGGAGAGTGAAGCTTTCTTT.

The V gene is TRBV4-1, the J gene TRBJ1-5; D perhaps matches TRBD1 (6 bases). V dropped 2 bases and J dropped 3 bases, with 14 bases sitting between them. The CDR3 is 16 amino acids. CDR1 is MGHRA, CDR2 YSYEKL, per germline. CDR3 residues: CASSQSGDINNQPQHF. The CDR3 bases are TGCGCCAGCAGCCAATCCGGGGACATAAACAATCAGCCCCAGCATTTT.

This rearrangement joins TRBV19 to TRBJ2-5; possibly TRBD2 for D (6 bases). The V and J ends lost 6 bases and 4 bases respectively, with 15 bases between them. This CDR3 has 14 residues. The V gene's germline CDR1 is LNHDA and CDR2 SQIVND (reference sequence). The CDR3 reads CASSLGTSPETQYF. As DNA, the CDR3 is TGTGCCAGTAGCCTAGGGACTTCCCCAGAGACCCAGTACTTC.

The V gene is TRBV6-2 or TRBV6-3, the J gene TRBJ2-2; D uncertain. This CDR3 region has 12 residues. Looked up from germline, CDR1 is MNHEY and CDR2 is SVGEGT. The V and J ends lost 2 bases and 7 bases respectively, with 5 bases between them. The CDR3 sequence: CASSYVIGELFF. The CDR3 DNA is TGTGCCAGCAGTTACGTCATCGGGGAGCTGTTTTTT.

This clone showed up just once. V gene TRBV5-4 combines with J gene TRBJ2-7; D perhaps matches TRBD1 (6 bases). Germline V gives CDR1 SGHNT, CDR2 YYREEE (reference sequence). V lost 0 bases to trimming and J lost 6 bases, with 10 bases between them. The CDR3 is 13 amino acids. The chain's CDR3 is CASSLVSGAEQYF. CDR3 nucleotides: TGTGCCAGCAGCTTGGTGTCAGGGGCCGAGCAGTACTTC.

This rearrangement joins TRBV18 to TRBJ2-3, with 14 bases identical to TRBD2. Unmatched junction bases numbered 22, after V lost 8 bases and J lost 6 bases. The CDR3 runs 20 residues. Germline assignment: CDR1 KGHSH and CDR2 LQKENI. In DNA form, the CDR3 reads TGTGCCAGCCTACACCGGGGACTAGCGGGGGAGACCGTTGGTATGGATACGCAGTATTTT. Translated: CASLHRGLAGETVGMDTQYF.

This rearrangement joins TRBV30 to TRBJ2-3, with TRBD2 matching 13 bases. This CDR3 spans 15 amino acids. V trimming: 2 bases; J trimming: 8 bases; junction bases outside the gene matches: 7. Germline assignment: CDR1 GTSNPN and CDR2 SVGIG (reference sequence). The CDR3 coding sequence is TGTGCCTGGAGTAGCAAAGGACTAGCGGGGGTTACGCAGTATTTT. This sequence encodes CAWSSKGLAGVTQYF.

The chain combines TRBV12-5 with TRBJ1-1; D remains unclear. Looked up from germline, CDR1 is LGHNT and CDR2 is FRNRAP. The V gene lost 2 bases and the J gene lost 4 bases, with 11 bases spanning the gap. The CDR3 contains 14 residues. The CDR3, as DNA: TGTGCTAGTGGTTTGACGGGTGGGTCCACTGAAGCTTTCTTT. It specifies CASGLTGGSTEAFF. Full variable domain (outside the CDR3, taken from reference TRBV12-5 and TRBJ1-1): DARVTQTPRHKVTEMGQEVTMRCQPILGHNTVFWYRQTMMQGLELLAYFRNRAPLDDSGMPKDRFSAEMPDATLATLKIQPSEPRDSAVYFCASGLTGGSTEAFFGQGTRLTVV.

The V and J genes are TRBV21-1 and TRBJ1-5; TRBD1, the D gene given by the table, was not confirmed from the DNA. TRBV21-1 counts as a pseudogene. The CDR3 sequence is 16 residues long. The CDR3 bases are TGTGCCAGCAGCAAAAAAAGGGACAGTAGCAATCAGCCCCAGCATTTT. This codes for CASSKKRDSSNQPQHF.

The chain combines TRBV7-9 with TRBJ2-3, with 9 positions matching TRBD2. CDR1 is SEHNR, CDR2 FQNEAQ, per germline (reference sequence). With 5 bases clipped from V and 8 bases from J, the junction kept 17 bases outside the gene matches. This CDR3 contains 17 residues. This CDR3 is CASSHAPLAGDLFTQYF. The CDR3 DNA reads as TGTGCCAGCAGCCACGCCCCTTTAGCGGGAGATTTGTTTACGCAGTATTTT.

This clone was detected once. The chain employs TRBV6-6 and TRBJ1-2; a weak D match, TRBD1 (6 bases). CDR1 and CDR2 from the germline V gene are MNHNY and SVGAGI (reference sequence). This CDR3 is built from 13 residues. Trimming shortened V by 6 bases and J by 5 bases, and 13 bases separated the two germline ends. In nucleotides, the CDR3 is TGTGCCAGCAGCCAAGGGGGTTGGTATGGCTACACCTTC. It codes for CASSQGGWYGYTF.

The chain couples TRBV6-6 to TRBJ2-5, with D possibly TRBD2 on 6 matching bases. This CDR3 has 14 residues. Trimming left V 4 bases short and J 5 bases short, with 14 bases between. Germline V lookup: CDR1 MNHNY, CDR2 SVGAGI (reference sequence). As DNA, the CDR3 is TGTGCCAGCAGTTTCGGGGGAAAAACCGAGACCCAGTACTTC. This translates into CASSFGGKTETQYF.

The chain combines TRBV2 with TRBJ1-5, with D hard to call. Looked up from germline, CDR1 is SNHLY and CDR2 is FYNNEI. The ends were cut back, 4 bases at V and 0 bases at J, with 7 bases in the middle. The CDR3 covers 14 residues. The CDR3 region is CASSGQVSNQPQHF. The CDR3 DNA sequence: TGTGCCAGCAGTGGGCAAGTTAGCAATCAGCCCCAGCATTTT.

J is TRBJ2-1 and V is TRBV4-1; D might be TRBD1 (6 bases). Trimming stripped 1 base from V and 7 bases from J, with 20 bases between. This CDR3 has 17 amino acids. CDR1 and CDR2 from the germline V gene are MGHRA and YSYEKL. CDR3 DNA sequence: TGCGCCAGCAGCCAAGCGAACCTGGGGGCGCGAGGTAATGAGCAGTTCTTC. It is translated as CASSQANLGARGNEQFF.

This rearrangement joins TRBV18 to TRBJ2-5; D possibly corresponds to TRBD2 (5 bases). The CDR3 is 15 residues long. Deletions cut 0 bases from V and 4 bases from J, with 12 bases between. The germline V gene has CDR1 KGHSH and CDR2 LQKENI. The CDR3 DNA reads as TGTGCCAGCTCACCACCGACCCTAGGAGGAGAGACCCAGTACTTC. Translating gives CASSPPTLGGETQYF.

The gene calls are TRBV3-1 (or the pseudogene TRBV3-2) and TRBJ2-5, with 9 bases aligning to TRBD2. The length of the CDR3 is 15 residues. CDR1 and CDR2 from the germline V gene are LGHDT and YNNKEL (reference sequence). The trim removed 0 bases at V and 5 bases at J, leaving 4 bases unmatched. CDR3 amino acids: CASSQDAGGPETQYF. CDR3 in DNA: TGTGCCAGCAGCCAAGACGCGGGAGGGCCTGAGACCCAGTACTTC.

The genes are TRBV5-4 and TRBJ1-1; D is undetermined. The CDR3 loop spans 13 amino acids. The V end was cut by 1 base, the J end by 1 base, with 5 bases between. Germline V lookup: CDR1 SGHNT, CDR2 YYREEE (reference sequence). CDR3 nucleotide sequence: TGTGCCAGCAGCTTGAATCAGAACACTGAAGCTTTCTTT. It specifies CASSLNQNTEAFF.

V and J are TRBV9 and TRBJ1-2; 11 bases line up with TRBD1. The CDR3 length is 15 residues. Germline V gene data show CDR1 as SGDLS and CDR2 as YYNGEE. Trimming cost V 4 bases and J 5 bases; bases outside gene matches: 7. CDR3 nucleotides: TGTGCCAGCAGCCCCCGGACAGGGGGCTCTTATGGCTACACCTTC. Encoded protein: CASSPRTGGSYGYTF. The whole variable domain, remainder taken from reference TRBV9 and TRBJ1-2, is DSGVTQTPKHLITATGQRVTLRCSPRSGDLSVYWYQQSLDQGLQFLIQYYNGEERAKGNILERFSAQQFPDLHSELNLSSLELGDSALYFCASSPRTGGSYGYTFGSGTRLTVV.

The chain links TRBV15 to TRBJ2-7, with TRBD2 matching 7 bases. The germline V gene encodes CDR1 LNHNV and CDR2 YYDKDF (reference sequence). Trimming took 1 base from V and 5 from J; bases not matched to a gene: 8. This CDR3 is 15 amino acids long. The CDR3: CATSRGRERNDEQYF. In DNA form, the CDR3 reads TGTGCCACCAGCAGAGGGCGGGAGAGGAACGACGAGCAGTACTTC.

This CDR3 reads CASSPSGGSRNTIYF. The CDR3, as DNA: TGTGCCAGCTCCCCAAGTGGAGGGAGTAGAAACACCATATATTTT. This chain uses TRBV9 with TRBJ1-3; D is uncertain. Germline values: CDR1 SGDLS, CDR2 YYNGEE. The CDR3 has 15 amino acids. Trimming took off 7 bases at V and 5 bases at J, with 19 bases between the two ends. Variable domain in full (rest from reference TRBV9 and TRBJ1-3): DSGVTQTPKHLITATGQRVTLRCSPRSGDLSVYWYQQSLDQGLQFLIQYYNGEERAKGNILERFSAQQFPDLHSELNLSSLELGDSALYFCASSPSGGSRNTIYFGEGSWLTVV.